A single TCR beta chain is shown here with its context. Its antigen is unidentified. The sample belongs to a study of OX40 agonist ivuxolimab in advanced cancers. As for the study in general: Dose-escalation patients' cancers were hepatocellular carcinoma, melanoma, renal cell or head and neck cancer. Enrollees could have had prior anti-PD-1, anti-PD-L1 or anti-CTLA-4 therapy, which about 42% had received. General study results and limits: Both CD4+ and CD8+ T cell populations in blood had undergone clonal expansion by week 6 at 0.1 to 3.0 mg/kg. Antigen specificity was not determined for the expanded peripheral T cells.

TCRdb keeps only in-frame clones here, not all; method: immunoSEQ multiplex PCR. The data show 40,000 to 65,000 clones, approximately 81% seen once. CDR3 length: 13 amino acids. Trimming left V 1 base short and J 2 bases short, with 5 bases between. Germline CDR1 and CDR2: SGHTA and FQGTGA. The starting material was CD4+ or CD8+ T cells sorted from blood, obtained in a trial of the OX40 agonist ivuxolimab. The TCR comes from an adult with an advanced solid tumor such as melanoma, head and neck, liver or kidney cancer. The gene calls are TRBV7-3 and TRBJ2-5; unclear D gene. The CDR3 is CASSLITQETQYF. The CDR3 nucleotides are TGTGCCAGCAGCTTAATAACGCAAGAGACCCAGTACTTC.